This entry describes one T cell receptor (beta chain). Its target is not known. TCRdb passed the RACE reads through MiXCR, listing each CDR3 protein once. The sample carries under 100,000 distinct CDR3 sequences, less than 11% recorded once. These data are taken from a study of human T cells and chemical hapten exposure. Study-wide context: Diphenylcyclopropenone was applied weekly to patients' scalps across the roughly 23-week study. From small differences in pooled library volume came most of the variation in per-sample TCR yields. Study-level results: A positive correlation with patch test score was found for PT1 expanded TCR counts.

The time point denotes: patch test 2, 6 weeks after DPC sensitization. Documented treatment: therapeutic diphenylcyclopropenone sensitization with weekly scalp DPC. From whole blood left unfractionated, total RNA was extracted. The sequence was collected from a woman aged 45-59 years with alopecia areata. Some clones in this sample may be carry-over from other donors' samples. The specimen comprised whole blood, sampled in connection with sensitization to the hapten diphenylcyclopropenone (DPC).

The CDR3 is CASSKVNTGELFF. CDR3 nucleotide sequence: TGTGCCAGCAGCAAAGTGAACACCGGGGAGCTGTTTTTT. The rearrangement uses TRBV21-1 and TRBJ2-2. TRBV21-1 has pseudogene status. The CDR3 contains 13 residues.